The rows below give T cell receptor beta chains drawn from one sample of a study of blood T cell repertoires in COVID-19. TCRdb's copy holds only in-frame clones and misses some; the assay was immunoSEQ multiplex PCR. Found here are roughly 150,000 clones, more than 75% of them singletons; the top ten hold around 10%. The sequencing sample was made of peripheral blood. Receptors were obtained from a woman in her 70s with COVID-19, enrolled during active disease. CDR3s include the opening cysteine and the closing phenylalanine or tryptophan. Fields, in order: J gene, V gene, CDR3 protein.

>TRBJ1-1|TRBV19
CASKRQGGDTEAFF
>TRBJ2-7|TRBV15
CATSRDSGWGEQYF
>TRBJ1-4|TRBV24-1
CATRETGGNEKLFF
>TRBJ2-7|TRBV6-1
CASSEPGTYEQYF
>TRBJ2-4|TRBV5-6
CASSLFGGAAKNIQYF
>TRBJ2-2|TRBV5-1
CASSATGGRETGELFF
>TRBJ1-2|TRBV7-2
CASSSTGGAYGYTF
>TRBJ1-2|TRBV2
CASRAQGLGGYTF
>TRBJ1-3|TRBV6-1
CASSERDFSGNTIYF
>TRBJ2-7|TRBV18
CASSPDKAYEQYF
>TRBJ1-1|TRBV5-3
CARSIDRENTEAFF
>TRBJ1-2|TRBV5-5
CASSLVGGDAYGYTF
>TRBJ2-1|TRBV19
CASRGLAGDLSSYNEQFF
>TRBJ2-7|TRBV2
CASALLRDYEQYF
>TRBJ1-6|TRBV10-1
CASSDSGSPLHF
>TRBJ2-7|TRBV6-5
CASSPGTGLLEQYF
>TRBJ2-3|TRBV12-3/TRBV12-4
CASTLLATDTQYF
>TRBJ1-2|TRBV6-6
CASSYGRFDYGYTF
>TRBJ1-5|TRBV16
CASSQQGWGQPQHF
>TRBJ1-4|TRBV2
CASPPSPRATNEKLFF
>TRBJ1-5|TRBV28
CASRWGGQGANQPQHF
>TRBJ2-7|TRBV28
CASSLRQGTYEQYF
>TRBJ2-1|TRBV9
CASSVGTYSGGASRTRVNEQFF
>TRBJ2-3|TRBV3-1/TRBV3-2
CASSQVGLADHGGTQYF
>TRBJ1-6|TRBV27
CASSYWVGPDNSPLHF
>TRBJ1-6|TRBV5-1
CASSSQGDANSPLHF
>TRBJ2-1|TRBV11-3
CASSASWSSGGVLPREQFF
>TRBJ1-2|TRBV6-5
CASTGTVQLYYGYTF
>TRBJ1-1|TRBV19
CASSTPGERNTEAFF
>TRBJ2-7|TRBV28
CASSPPAGQMYEQYF
>TRBJ1-4|TRBV7-9
CASSPTAYYEKLFF
>TRBJ2-7|TRBV30
CAWSSSYEQYF
>TRBJ2-2|TRBV5-4
CASSSRTSGLAGELFF
>TRBJ2-3|TRBV29-1
CSAMGLLGGTDTQYF
>TRBJ1-5|TRBV18
CASSPSGEGGQPQHF
>TRBJ2-5|TRBV5-1
CASIGQGEGETQYF